These 30 T cell receptor beta chains were all obtained from the same sample, sequenced in a study of shared clonotypes between healthy human individuals. Assay used: immunoSEQ multiplex PCR; TCRdb lists only in-frame clones, some missing. The table includes 1.4 million or so clones, about 98.5% detected once. Sequences were obtained from naive CD4+ T cells sorted from blood. Subset denoted: CD45RA+ positively selected. The receptors stem from a man aged 30-40 years in good health.

The chain joins TRBV11-2 to TRBJ2-1, with D perhaps matching TRBD1 (6 bases). The V and J ends lost 3 bases and 4 bases respectively, with 10 bases between them. Germline lookup yields CDR1 SGHAT and CDR2 FQNNGV. The CDR3 loop spans 14 amino acids. DNA for the CDR3: TGTGCCAGCAGCTTTCAGGGGCGTTACAATGAGCAGTTCTTC. It translates to CASSFQGRYNEQFF.

This clone was picked up one time. The CDR3, as DNA: TGTGCCAGCAGCCCCTCCGGGACAGAGAACTTGGAGACCCAGTACTTC. Translating gives CASSPSGTENLETQYF. The chain uses TRBV4-2 and TRBJ2-5; 7 nucleotides match TRBD1. V shed 4 bases, J shed 5 bases, and the junction held 13 bases outside the gene matches. The CDR3 extends over 16 amino acids. The germline CDR1 and CDR2 sequences are LGHNA and YNFKEQ.

V usage is TRBV27 and J usage is TRBJ2-7, with D possibly matching TRBD2 (6 bases). Trimming stripped 3 bases from V and 3 bases from J, with 18 bases between. CDR1 is MNHEY, CDR2 SMNVEV, per germline (reference sequence). CDR3 length: 16 amino acids. In nucleotides, the CDR3 is TGTGCCAGCAGTTTCCTCCAACGGTGGGGGGTCTACGAGCAGTACTTC. Amino acids: CASSFLQRWGVYEQYF.

In regard to this clone: The identical CDR3 is also encoded by other nucleotide sequences in the sample. This rearrangement joins TRBV29-1 to TRBJ2-1; D unclear. The V end was cut by 4 bases, the J end by 0 bases, with 7 bases between. Looked up from germline, CDR1 is SQVTM and CDR2 is ANQGSEA. CDR3 length: 13 amino acids. The CDR3 region is CSVGLASYNEQFF. The CDR3 DNA follows: TGCAGCGTTGGGCTCGCCTCCTACAATGAGCAGTTCTTC.

The chain uses TRBV9 and TRBJ2-5, with D possibly called TRBD1 or TRBD2 (6 bases each). Germline assignment: CDR1 SGDLS and CDR2 YYNGEE. Deletions cut 3 bases from V and 5 bases from J, with 23 bases between. The CDR3 contains 17 residues. The DNA of the CDR3 is TGTGCCAGCAGCGCGACCCCCGGGGAAGGGGGGTTCGAGACCCAGTACTTC. It specifies CASSATPGEGGFETQYF.

The chain uses TRBV18 and TRBJ2-3; unclear D gene. Looked up from germline, CDR1 is KGHSH and CDR2 is LQKENI. V lost 3 bases and J lost 2, with 6 bases in between. CDR3 length: 13 residues. Here the CDR3 DNA reads TGTGCCAGCTCACCCAGTCACACAGATACGCAGTATTTT. As protein: CASSPSHTDTQYF.

The chain recombines TRBV6-5 with TRBJ1-1; TRBD1 aligns across 7 bases. Trimming removed 0 bases from V and 3 bases from J; junction bases left unmatched: 4. Germline assignment: CDR1 MNHEY and CDR2 SVGAGI. CDR3 size: 15 residues. The CDR3 loop is CASSYSRDRYTEAFF. The CDR3 nucleotides are TGTGCCAGCAGTTACTCTAGGGACAGATACACTGAAGCTTTCTTT.

This chain links TRBV10-1 with TRBJ1-1; unclear D gene. Trimming shortened V by 3 bases and J by 7 bases, and 6 bases separated the two germline ends. This CDR3 is built from 11 residues. CDR1 and CDR2 (germline): WNHNN, SYGVQD (reference sequence). The chain's CDR3 is CASSDGFEAFF. CDR3 nucleotides: TGCGCCAGCAGTGACGGATTTGAAGCTTTCTTT.

As concerns this clone: The same CDR3 also results from other DNA sequences found in this sample. The chain combines TRBV29-1 with TRBJ1-4; D is unclear. Trimming removed 4 bases from V and 2 bases from J, with 5 bases in between. This CDR3 is built from 12 residues. Germline V gene data show CDR1 as SQVTM and CDR2 as ANQGSEA. CDR3 coding DNA: TGCAGCGTTGCCAGGACTAATGAAAAACTGTTTTTT. The encoded protein is CSVARTNEKLFF.

This clone was picked up one time. Additional DNA sequences in this sample encode the identical CDR3. The rearrangement links TRBV28 to TRBJ2-7; D may be TRBD1 (5 bases). V lost 2 bases and J lost 2, with 7 bases in between. CDR3 length: 13 amino acids. Germline V gene sequence: CDR1 MDHEN, CDR2 SYDVKM. The CDR3 DNA follows: TGTGCCAGCAGTTTAACAGGCCCCTACGAGCAGTACTTC. Protein sequence: CASSLTGPYEQYF.

The V and J genes are TRBV27 and TRBJ2-2; D is unclear. Germline assignment: CDR1 MNHEY and CDR2 SMNVEV (reference sequence). This CDR3 has 15 amino acids. Trimming pared 2 bases from V and 1 base from J, leaving 8 bases between. The DNA of the CDR3 is TGTGCCAGCAGTTTACGACCTAGGAACACCGGGGAGCTGTTTTTT. It is translated as CASSLRPRNTGELFF.

This clone was seen a single time. The genes are TRBV18 and TRBJ1-3; D is uncertain. The V end lost 4 bases, the J end lost 1 base, and 14 bases lay between the germline ends. This CDR3 region has 16 residues. Germline V gives CDR1 KGHSH, CDR2 LQKENI. CDR3 sequence: CASSLTPSPSGNTIYF. CDR3 in DNA: TGTGCCAGCTCACTGACCCCGAGCCCTTCTGGAAACACCATATATTTT. Combining the CDR3 with reference TRBV18 and TRBJ1-3 gives the whole variable domain NAGVMQNPRHLVRRRGQEARLRCSPMKGHSHVYWYRQLPEEGLKFMVYLQKENIIDESGMPKERFSAEFPKEGPSILRIQQVVRGDSAAYFCASSLTPSPSGNTIYFGEGSWLTVV.

The chain uses TRBV19 and TRBJ1-5; D perhaps matches TRBD1 (6 bases). CDR1 is LNHDA and CDR2 is SQIVND in the germline V gene (reference sequence). The ends were cut back, 8 bases at V and 0 bases at J, with 11 bases in the middle. The CDR3 contains 14 residues. The DNA for the CDR3 is TGTGCCAGTCGGACAGCGTATAGCAATCAGCCCCAGCATTTT. Translation: CASRTAYSNQPQHF. The whole variable domain, remainder taken from reference TRBV19 and TRBJ1-5, is DGGITQSPKYLFRKEGQNVTLSCEQNLNHDAMYWYRQDPGQGLRLIYYSQIVNDFQKGDIAEGYSVSREKKESFPLTVTSAQKNPTAFYLCASRTAYSNQPQHFGDGTRLSIL.

The chain couples TRBV5-1 to TRBJ2-7, with D perhaps TRBD1 (5 bases). Germline V lookup: CDR1 SGHRS, CDR2 YFSETQ. The CDR3 length is 14 residues. Trimming shortened V by 0 bases and J by 6 bases, and 13 bases separated the two germline ends. The CDR3 nucleotides are TGCGCCAGCAGCTTGGGACAGAGGATGGGCGAGCAGTACTTC. Residues: CASSLGQRMGEQYF. Using reference TRBV5-1 and TRBJ2-7 for the parts outside the CDR3, the full variable domain is KAGVTQTPRYLIKTRGQQVTLSCSPISGHRSVSWYQQTPGQGLQFLFEYFSETQRNKGNFPGRFSGRQFSNSRSEMNVSTLELGDSALYLCASSLGQRMGEQYFGPGTRLTVT.

This clone came up once. J is TRBJ2-7 and V is TRBV29-1; 12 bases fit TRBD2. The trim removed 7 bases at V and 5 bases at J, leaving 6 bases unmatched. Looked up from germline, CDR1 is SQVTM and CDR2 is ANQGSEA. The CDR3 is made up of 13 amino acids. CDR3 coding DNA: TGCAGCGCCCGACTAGCGGGAGCCCACGAGCAGTACTTC. Its translation: CSARLAGAHEQYF.

The rearrangement uses TRBV29-1 and TRBJ2-1; 10 bases are shared with TRBD2. Germline CDR1 is SQVTM and CDR2 is ANQGSEA. The CDR3 runs to 12 residues. The V and J ends lost 6 bases and 8 bases, in that order; junction bases with no gene match: 4. CDR3 in DNA: TGCAGCGTGGCTAGCGGGAGCGATGAGCAGTTCTTC. This sequence encodes CSVASGSDEQFF.

The J gene is TRBJ2-5, the V gene TRBV29-1, with a tentative D call TRBD2 (6 bases). This CDR3 contains 13 residues. Trimming took 3 bases from V and 1 from J, leaving 9 bases between them. Per the germline V gene, CDR1 is SQVTM and CDR2 is ANQGSEA. The CDR3 loop reads CSVERDPQETQYF. The CDR3 DNA follows: TGCAGCGTTGAGCGGGACCCCCAAGAGACCCAGTACTTC.

V and J are TRBV18 and TRBJ1-2; no clear D gene. The V gene's germline CDR1 is KGHSH and CDR2 LQKENI. The CDR3 runs to 19 residues. V was pared by 3 bases and J by 6 bases, with 29 bases between. The CDR3 spells CASSPRLGSNLVALDGYTF. The CDR3 DNA reads as TGTGCCAGCTCACCCAGGCTGGGCTCTAACCTGGTGGCGCTCGATGGCTACACCTTC.

The gene calls are TRBV9 and TRBJ2-7, with 7 nucleotides matching TRBD2. CDR1 is SGDLS, CDR2 YYNGEE, per germline. This CDR3 comprises 14 residues. V dropped 3 bases and J dropped 2; count of bases not matched to a gene: 5. The CDR3 loop reads CASSAAGVPYEQYF. The CDR3 DNA is TGTGCCAGCAGCGCTGCGGGAGTACCCTACGAGCAGTACTTC.

This chain links TRBV10-1 with TRBJ2-1; 7 bases fit TRBD1. Germline loops: CDR1 WNHNN, CDR2 SYGVQD (reference sequence). The CDR3 runs 15 residues. V lost 4 bases to trimming and J lost 4 bases; unmatched junction nucleotides: 7. As DNA, the CDR3 is TGCGCCAGCAGTGCTGGACAGGAGAGGTACAATGAGCAGTTCTTC. Its translation is CASSAGQERYNEQFF.

In its sample, this clone was seen once. V and J are TRBV5-4 and TRBJ2-5; TRBD2 agrees at 10 bases. The germline V gene has CDR1 SGHNT and CDR2 YYREEE (reference sequence). Trimming removed 0 bases from V and 5 bases from J; junction bases left unmatched: 4. The CDR3 is 15 amino acids. In DNA form, the CDR3 reads TGTGCCAGCAGCTTGGGGCTAGCGGGAGCCGAGACCCAGTACTTC. This codes for CASSLGLAGAETQYF.

The rearrangement uses TRBV5-1 and TRBJ1-2; unclear D gene. This CDR3 contains 12 residues. Germline values: CDR1 SGHRS, CDR2 YFSETQ. The V and J ends lost 4 bases and 0 bases respectively, with 4 bases between them. This CDR3 reads CASSGTNYGYTF. In nucleotides, the CDR3 is TGCGCCAGCAGCGGCACTAACTATGGCTACACCTTC.

The J gene is TRBJ1-2, the V gene TRBV10-2, with a weak D call TRBD1 (5 bases). Germline CDR1 reads WSHSY; CDR2 reads SAAADI. The CDR3 is 15 amino acids. V lost 7 bases and J lost 7, with 22 bases in between. In nucleotides, the CDR3 is TGCGCCAGCACCCACGAACTCTACAGGACGCGTGGCTACACCTTC. Protein sequence: CASTHELYRTRGYTF.

The CDR3 reads CASRDGTNTGELFF. Here the CDR3 DNA reads TGCGCCAGCAGGGACGGGACGAACACCGGGGAGCTGTTTTTT. The V and J genes are TRBV10-2 and TRBJ2-2; the D gene is possibly TRBD2 (5 bases). Germline CDR1 and CDR2: WSHSY and SAAADI. Trimming took 6 bases from V and 0 from J, leaving 8 bases between them. The CDR3 is 14 amino acids.

V and J are TRBV11-3 and TRBJ2-1; tentatively, D is TRBD1 (5 bases). Looked up from germline, CDR1 is SGHNT and CDR2 is YENEEA. Between the trimmed V and J ends, which lost 5 bases and 7 bases, there was a span of 9 bases. The CDR3 is made up of 12 amino acids. The CDR3 loop is CASSRKGNEQFF. The CDR3 DNA is TGTGCCAGCAGCCGTAAGGGGAATGAGCAGTTCTTC. Full variable domain (outside the CDR3, taken from reference TRBV11-3 and TRBJ2-1): EAGVVQSPRYKIIEKKQPVAFWCNPISGHNTLYWYLQNLGQGPELLIRYENEEAVDDSQLPKDRFSAERLKGVDSTLKIQPAELGDSAVYLCASSRKGNEQFFGPGTRLTVL.

The chain joins TRBV4-2 to TRBJ2-7, with TRBD2 matching over 11 bases. The germline V gene has CDR1 LGHNA and CDR2 YNFKEQ. CDR3 length equals 17 residues. V gave up 3 bases and J gave up 0 bases; unmatched junction bases: 7. For the CDR3, the DNA is TGTGCCAGCAGCCACCAAGGGGGACTAGCGGCCTCCTACGAGCAGTACTTC. Its protein product is CASSHQGGLAASYEQYF.

A remark on this clone: This specimen includes other DNA sequences encoding the same CDR3. The chain is built from TRBV7-9 and TRBJ2-5; D is unclear. The CDR3 runs 12 residues. CDR1 and CDR2 from the germline V gene are SEHNR and FQNEAQ (reference sequence). V was trimmed by 2 bases and J by 4 bases, leaving 5 bases between them. Written as DNA, the CDR3 is TGTGCCAGCAGCTTAAGGGTAGAGACCCAGTACTTC. Its translation: CASSLRVETQYF. Full variable domain (missing parts from reference TRBV7-9 and TRBJ2-5): DTGVSQNPRHKITKRGQNVTFRCDPISEHNRLYWYRQTLGQGPEFLTYFQNEAQLEKSRLLSDRFSAERPKGSFSTLEIQRTEQGDSAMYLCASSLRVETQYFGPGTRLLVL.

The chain carries TRBV5-4 and TRBJ1-2, with 10 nucleotides matching TRBD1. The CDR3 covers 14 residues. Trimming cost V 4 bases and J 5 bases; bases outside gene matches: 5. The V gene's germline CDR1 is SGHNT and CDR2 YYREEE (reference sequence). CDR3 protein: CASSLRDRGYGYTF. The DNA for the CDR3 is TGTGCCAGCAGCCTCCGGGACAGGGGATATGGCTACACCTTC.

Here the CDR3 DNA reads TGTGCCAGCAGCTTAGTTGCTACAGGGGGATGGGAGACCCAGTACTTC. Amino acids: CASSLVATGGWETQYF. The chain employs TRBV13 and TRBJ2-5, with 8 bases lining up with TRBD1. Looked up from germline, CDR1 is PRHDT and CDR2 is FYEKMQ (reference sequence). CDR3 length: 16 amino acids. The V and J ends lost 1 base and 5 bases, in that order; junction bases with no gene match: 9.

This chain connects TRBV28 to TRBJ1-1; maybe TRBD1 (5 bases). Trimming took off 3 bases at V and 6 bases at J, with 14 bases between the two ends. Germline CDR1 MDHEN, CDR2 SYDVKM. This CDR3 is 14 amino acids long. DNA for the CDR3: TGTGCCAGCAGTTTGAACAGTTGGGGGGCTGAAGCTTTCTTT. This sequence encodes CASSLNSWGAEAFF.